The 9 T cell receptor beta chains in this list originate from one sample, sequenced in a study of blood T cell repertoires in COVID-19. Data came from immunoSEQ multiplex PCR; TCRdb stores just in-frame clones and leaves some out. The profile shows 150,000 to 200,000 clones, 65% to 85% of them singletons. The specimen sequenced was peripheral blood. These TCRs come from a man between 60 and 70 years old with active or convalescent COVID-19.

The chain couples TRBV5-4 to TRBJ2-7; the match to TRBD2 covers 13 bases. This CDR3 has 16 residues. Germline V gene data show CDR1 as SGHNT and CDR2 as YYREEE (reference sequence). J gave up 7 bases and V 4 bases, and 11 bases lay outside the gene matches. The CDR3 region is CASSPGLAGAGGEQYF. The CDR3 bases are TGTGCCAGCAGCCCCGGACTAGCGGGGGCGGGTGGAGAGCAGTACTTC.

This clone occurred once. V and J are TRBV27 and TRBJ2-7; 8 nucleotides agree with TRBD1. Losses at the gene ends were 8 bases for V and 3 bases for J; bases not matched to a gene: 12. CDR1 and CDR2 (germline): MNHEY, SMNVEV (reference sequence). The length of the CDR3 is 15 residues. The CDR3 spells CASRIQGATHYEQYF. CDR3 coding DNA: TGTGCCAGCCGCATCCAGGGGGCGACTCACTACGAGCAGTACTTC.

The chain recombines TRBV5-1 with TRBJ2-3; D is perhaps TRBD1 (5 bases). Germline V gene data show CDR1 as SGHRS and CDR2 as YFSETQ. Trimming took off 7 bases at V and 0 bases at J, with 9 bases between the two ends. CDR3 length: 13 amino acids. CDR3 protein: CASQTGSTDTQYF. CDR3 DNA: TGCGCCAGCCAAACAGGAAGCACAGATACGCAGTATTTT.

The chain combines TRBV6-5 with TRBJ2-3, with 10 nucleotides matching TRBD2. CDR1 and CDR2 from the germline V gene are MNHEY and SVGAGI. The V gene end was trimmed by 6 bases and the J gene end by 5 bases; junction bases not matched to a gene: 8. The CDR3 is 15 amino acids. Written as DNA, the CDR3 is TGTGCCAGCAGCCCAGGAGCGGGGGGGATAGATACGCAGTATTTT. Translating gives CASSPGAGGIDTQYF.

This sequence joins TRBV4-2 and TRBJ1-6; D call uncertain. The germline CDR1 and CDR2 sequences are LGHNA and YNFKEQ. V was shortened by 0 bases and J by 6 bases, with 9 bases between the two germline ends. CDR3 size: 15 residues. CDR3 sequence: CASSQDPQSNSPLHF. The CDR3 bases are TGTGCCAGCAGCCAAGATCCACAGAGTAATTCACCCCTCCACTTT.

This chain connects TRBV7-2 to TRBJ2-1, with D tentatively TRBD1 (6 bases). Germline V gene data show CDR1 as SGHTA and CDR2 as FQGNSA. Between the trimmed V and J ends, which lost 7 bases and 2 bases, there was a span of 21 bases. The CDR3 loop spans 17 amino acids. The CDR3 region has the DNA TGTGCCAGCAACCCCCTTGGGGGCGGATACACCTACAATGAGCAGTTCTTC. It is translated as CASNPLGGGYTYNEQFF.

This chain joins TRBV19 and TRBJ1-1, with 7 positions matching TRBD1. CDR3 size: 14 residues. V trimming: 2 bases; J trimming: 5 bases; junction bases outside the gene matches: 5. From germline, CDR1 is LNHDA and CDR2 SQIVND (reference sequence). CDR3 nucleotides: TGTGCCAGTAGTATACGCGGGACAGTGACTGAAGCTTTCTTT. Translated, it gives CASSIRGTVTEAFF.

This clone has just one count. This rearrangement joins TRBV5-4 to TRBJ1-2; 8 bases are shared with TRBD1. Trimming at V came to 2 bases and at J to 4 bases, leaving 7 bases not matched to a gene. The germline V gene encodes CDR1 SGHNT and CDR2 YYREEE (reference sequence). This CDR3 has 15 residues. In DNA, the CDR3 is TGTGCCAGCAGCTTCCAAGGGACAGGCGGCTATGGCTACACCTTC. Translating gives CASSFQGTGGYGYTF.

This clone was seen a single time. The chain's CDR3 is CASSYRTGGGYTF. CDR3 coding DNA: TGTGCCAGCAGTTATCGCACAGGGGGTGGCTACACCTTC. The V call is TRBV12-3 or TRBV12-4, the J call TRBJ1-2; TRBD1 matches at 8 bases. V was pared by 4 bases and J by 7 bases, with 5 bases of the junction left unmatched. CDR3 length equals 13 residues.